The T cell receptor (beta chain) under discussion was sequenced for a study of blood T cell repertoires in COVID-19. On the study more broadly: The analysed material was cDNA or gDNA that came from T cells, B-cell-depleted T cells, or PBMCs.

CDR1 and CDR2 from the germline V gene are SGHNT and YYREEE (reference sequence). This CDR3 contains 15 residues. The junction had 15 bases not matched to a gene; V was cut back by 7 bases and J by 6 bases. Method: immunoSEQ multiplex PCR; TCRdb's copy keeps in-frame clones and lacks some. This table has under 500,000 clones, around nine tenths appearing once. The receptor was isolated from a woman in her 30s with acute or convalescent COVID-19. The V call is TRBV5-4, the J call TRBJ2-7, with TRBD1 matching over 8 bases. The sequencing input was peripheral blood. CDR3: CASGGPGTGSVEQYF. As DNA, the CDR3 is TGTGCCAGCGGCGGGCCCGGGACAGGATCTGTCGAGCAGTACTTC.